A selection of T cell receptor beta chains follows, all from one sample in a study of OX40 agonist ivuxolimab in advanced cancers. Only in-frame clones appear in the TCRdb table, and some are missing; sequencing was by immunoSEQ multiplex PCR. Of roughly 48,000 clones listed, about 75% are singletons. Sequencing used CD4+ or CD8+ T cells sorted from blood, obtained in a trial of the OX40 agonist ivuxolimab. The receptors derive from an adult with an advanced solid tumor such as melanoma, head and neck, liver or kidney cancer. CDR3s include the opening cysteine and the closing phenylalanine or tryptophan. The D gene is left open where the match is weak.

D	V	J	CDR3
TRBD1	TRBV2	TRBJ1-1	CASGRQGSLDTEAFF
NA	TRBV10-2	TRBJ1-1	CASSPAGGMNTEAFF
NA	TRBV6-5	TRBJ2-7	CASSPSDSYEQYF
NA	TRBV2	TRBJ1-1	CASNLQVTEAFF
NA	TRBV7-6	TRBJ2-3	CASSLEWGVRGTDTQYF
NA	TRBV6-6	TRBJ1-5	CATNRGAVNQPQHF
NA	TRBV30	TRBJ2-7	CAWSEGNTYEQYF
NA	TRBV2	TRBJ2-1	CASGQLISQFF
NA	TRBV30	TRBJ2-1	CASGFRDEQFF
NA	TRBV5-5	TRBJ2-2	CASSRMTEGTGELFF
TRBD2	TRBV9	TRBJ2-7	CASSEGTSGPEQYF
NA	TRBV5-1	TRBJ1-2	CASSLAPGAEGYTF
NA	TRBV9	TRBJ2-1	CASSVEGGGSYNEQFF
NA	TRBV30	TRBJ1-2	CAWTGGHVYGYTF
NA	TRBV11-2	TRBJ1-3	CASSLLAGASGNTIYF
NA	TRBV5-1	TRBJ1-1	CASSLDLGSEAFF
NA	TRBV12-2	TRBJ2-1	CASRARASGRQAARYNEQFF
TRBD1	TRBV7-9	TRBJ2-7	CASSLRTGQKSYEQYF
NA	TRBV5-1	TRBJ2-5	CASSLRFPETQYF
NA	TRBV9	TRBJ2-7	CASSLRDGPYEQYF
NA	TRBV5-3	TRBJ2-7	CARSQTDSSAYEQYF
NA	TRBV5-8	TRBJ2-4	CASSREPDRAIQYF
NA	TRBV6-4	TRBJ2-2	CASSVDLGAGELFF
NA	TRBV7-9	TRBJ2-3	CASMWYTDTQYF
NA	TRBV5-6	TRBJ2-5	CASTEIQEETQYF
NA	TRBV11-2	TRBJ2-5	CASSLAGRQETQYF
NA	TRBV6-1	TRBJ1-5	CASSEFMGGGNQPQHF